The 9 T cell receptor beta chains presented below share a single source sample, sequenced in a study of naive and memory T cell subsets. The beta constant-region primer was an equimolar mix of two oligonucleotides covering TRBC1 and TRBC2. Four rounds of PCR amplified the ligated cDNA using nested alpha and beta constant-region primers plus SP2. Using its own MiXCR run on the UMI-ligation and nested PCR reads, TCRdb lists one record per CDR3 protein. Among more than 95,000 distinct CDR3 sequences, about 14% were seen once, and the ten largest hold approximately 2.6%. Which antigens these TCRs recognize remains unknown. Study-wide points: Naive repertoires, especially CD8, held a few larger clonotypes, possibly memory cells re-expressing CD45RA.

Input material: naive CD8+ T cells from blood. The receptor set was obtained from a human donor in good health.

This clonotype was counted many times. The chain couples TRBV12-3 or TRBV12-4 to TRBJ2-3; unclear D gene. V was clipped by 3 bases and J by 9 bases, with 16 bases between them. The CDR3 totals 14 residues. CDR3 DNA: TGTGCCAGCAGTTTCTGGCAAGCCGTGGGCACGCAGTATTTT. Residues: CASSFWQAVGTQYF.

Only a few counts were recorded for this clonotype. V and J are TRBV5-4 and TRBJ2-7; D tentatively reads TRBD1 or TRBD2 (5 bases each). V lost 4 bases and J 5 bases, leaving 13 bases between the germline ends. The CDR3 is made up of 13 amino acids. Germline V gene lookup returns CDR1 SGHNT and CDR2 YYREEE (reference sequence). In DNA, the CDR3 is TGTGCCAGCAGCCCCTCGAGGGGCAACGAGCAGTACTTC. Amino acid sequence: CASSPSRGNEQYF.

V gene TRBV28 combines with J gene TRBJ2-1, with 9 bases matching TRBD2. V was pared by 5 bases and J by 7 bases, with 18 bases of the junction left unmatched. Germline V lookup: CDR1 MDHEN, CDR2 SYDVKM. The CDR3 consists of 18 residues. As DNA, the CDR3 is TGTGCCAGCAGTCCCTCGGAATGGCGGGAGGGCCGGTTGAATGAGCAGTTCTTC. Translation: CASSPSEWREGRLNEQFF.

V gene TRBV9 combines with J gene TRBJ1-3; D call uncertain. The CDR3 has 15 amino acids. Germline V CDR1 and CDR2: SGDLS, YYNGEE. The V gene lost 0 bases and the J gene lost 1 base, with 8 bases spanning the gap. The CDR3 DNA is TGTGCCAGCAGCGTAGGGTTCCTATCTGGAAACACCATATATTTT. It codes for CASSVGFLSGNTIYF.

This clonotype was detected once. The chain combines TRBV12-3 or TRBV12-4 with TRBJ2-1; D is ambiguous. The V end was cut by 5 bases, the J end by 5 bases, with 7 bases between. The CDR3 has 12 residues. CDR3 DNA sequence: TGTGCCAGCAGTCCCGACGACAATGAGCAGTTCTTC. This translates into CASSPDDNEQFF.

The table lists this clonotype with a few counts. V is TRBV30 and J is TRBJ1-1; D not resolved. V dropped 4 bases and J dropped 6 bases, with 12 bases sitting between them. Germline V gene data show CDR1 as GTSNPN and CDR2 as SVGIG (reference sequence). The CDR3 is 12 amino acids. CDR3 DNA sequence: TGTGCCTGGACACCACGGGGTGCTGAAGCTTTCTTT. It yields the protein CAWTPRGAEAFF. The full variable domain, with the rest looked up from reference TRBV30 and TRBJ1-1, is SQTIHQWPATLVQPVGSPLSLECTVEGTSNPNLYWYRQAAGRGLQLLFYSVGIGQISSEVPQNLSASRPQDRQFILSSKKLLLSDSGFYLCAWTPRGAEAFFGQGTRLTVV.

The chain links TRBV20-1 to TRBJ2-5; D tentatively reads TRBD1 or TRBD2 (7 bases each). This CDR3 has 13 amino acids. The germline V gene encodes CDR1 DFQATT and CDR2 SNEGSKA (reference sequence). The CDR3: CSDLGTAGETQYF. The DNA of the CDR3 is TGCAGCGATCTTGGGACAGCGGGGGAGACCCAGTACTTC.

On this clonotype: This may arise from a read error, as a much more abundant clone is one base away. The V and J genes are TRBV7-9 and TRBJ2-2; D ambiguous. The CDR3 has 12 amino acids. Germline lookup yields CDR1 SEHNR and CDR2 FQNEAQ (reference sequence). The CDR3: CANSLAAGELFF. In DNA, the CDR3 is TGTGCCAACAGCTTAGCAGCCGGGGAGCTGTTTTTT.

The V and J genes are TRBV29-1 and TRBJ2-6, with D perhaps being TRBD1 or TRBD2 (5 bases each). With 6 bases removed from V and 3 bases from J, the gap between germline ends came to 18 bases. The germline CDR1 and CDR2 sequences are SQVTM and ANQGSEA. This CDR3 has 16 residues. This CDR3 reads CSVRFAEGNGANVLTF. CDR3 in DNA: TGCAGCGTACGTTTTGCTGAGGGGAATGGGGCCAACGTCCTGACTTTC.